This TCR beta chain was identified in a study of blood T cell repertoires in COVID-19. The ends were cut back, 8 bases at V and 7 bases at J, with 14 bases in the middle. The CDR3 covers 11 residues. The germline V gene has CDR1 DFQATT and CDR2 SNEGSKA (reference sequence). Assay: immunoSEQ multiplex PCR; the TCRdb copy retains only in-frame clones and omits some. Altogether about 120,000 clones are present, around 79% being singletons, with the ten largest covering 2% to 3%. The receptor comes from a man aged 50-59 years with acute or convalescent COVID-19. The chain has TRBV20-1 and TRBJ1-2, with D possibly TRBD1 on 6 matching bases. The sequencing sample was made of peripheral blood. CDR3 coding DNA: TGCAGTACGGCAGGGGTGGGTGGCTACACCTTC. This gives the protein CSTAGVGGYTF.